Sequencing of this T cell receptor (beta chain) was carried out in a study of shared clonotypes between healthy human individuals (dated by TCRdb to about 2020). A note on the overall study: A couple of women and a few men aged 18 to 49 years were included in the cohort. Per donor, three plates each were used for CD4 naive and CD4 memory, two for CD8 naive, and one for CD8 memory. Different laboratories and diverse techniques were used to prepare libraries and sequence TCR repertoires, to increase sequencing depth and limit assay-specific biases. Blood TCR repertoires of about 5 healthy adults were deeply sequenced to estimate repertoire size and the extent of clonotype sharing between individuals. Per donor, leukapheresis produced somewhere between about 0.85 and 10 billion PBMCs.

The research as a whole found: Sampling was limited to blood, and TCR repertoires in tissue likely differ from TCR repertoires in blood. Compared with non-shared clonotypes, the clonotypes found in all four sorted-subset donors had higher generation probabilities. Estimated clonotype richness was generally larger for naive than for memory subsets. The small number of donors limited the genetic and exposure-history diversity represented. Based on pairwise subsampling, the degree of clonotype sharing among donors was expected to be affected by sequencing depth. Even with the large sequencing depth, rarefaction of the sorted-subset datasets indicated that sequencing was incomplete. Across a few donors, roughly 5% of naive CD4, approximately 3.6% of naive CD8, under 2.5% of memory CD4, and 0.3% to 0.45% of memory CD8 clonotypes were shared.

Worth noting for this clone: It has no known antigen specificity. No much larger clone is present one base from it, and per-base qualities are unavailable.

V gives up 0 bases and J gives up 0 bases, and the segment between their germline ends measures 21 bases. The CDR3 covers 20 residues, taking in both the cysteine and the phenylalanine. Just the 60-base CDR3 DNA is kept, in frame starting at base 1. From a lookup of the germline V gene (reference sequence), CDR1 and CDR2 are SGHNT and YYREEE. CD8 naive samples were CD45RO-negative cells positively selected for CCR7, giving a CD45RA+CCR7+ population that excluded TemRA cells. Healthy HIV-negative adults with no recently reported acute infections or vaccinations were included as donors. All donors were Caucasian adults living in Nashville, Tennessee, USA. Blood was obtained by leukapheresis, after which PBMCs were separated by Ficoll-Histopaque density gradient centrifugation and cryopreserved in liquid nitrogen vapor phase. Analytical flow cytometry was used to check the purity and quantity of each magnetically sorted T cell population. Genomic DNA was isolated from each sorted fraction and quantified by UV absorbance on a Nanodrop 2000c.

Using the deep immunoSEQ assay, multiplex PCR amplified TCR CDR3 regions from genomic DNA. Genomic DNA extracted from each cell subset was distributed evenly over all wells of several immunoSEQ 96-well plates, and each plate served as one replicate. Each replicate PCR for sorted subsets received around 200 ng genomic DNA, equal to roughly 33,000 T cell genomes. Purified libraries were quantified with a Qubit 3.0 fluorometer, sized on a Bioanalyzer 2100, and re-quantified with the KAPA Library Quantification kit. Every immunoSEQ 96-well plate was sequenced on a separate single-read 150-cycle Illumina NextSeq 550 flow cell. As for the authors' bioinformatics: The immunoSEQ output contained only junctional sequences without quality scores, so filtering could not match that applied to full-length reads. Sequences were annotated with PyIR, a Python wrapper for IgBLAST v1.9, using IMGT germline references to assign V/J genes and CDR3. Reads were removed for weak V/J assignments (E-value above 1e-6), missing CDR3, stop codons, out-of-frame junctions, or ambiguous translated residues. V3J clonotypes were defined by identical inferred V gene, J gene, and CDR3 amino acid sequence. Percentage overlap between repertoires was computed as shared unique clonotypes divided by the size of the smaller repertoire. Repertoire richness was assessed with RTK rarefaction, the Chao1 estimator, and Recon v2.1 estimates of unobserved clonotypes. Generation probabilities were computed with OLGA for all TCRbeta clonotypes obtained by the gDNA method from four donors. TCRdb carries this immuneACCESS record with in-frame sequences only. Its versions omit some clonotypes, under half of them owing to an unresolved V gene in the studies checked, with the rest unexplained. V and J calls and clone size are given by that table; D and trimming were obtained from the DNA. Here the sample has 1.5 million to 2.5 million clones; approximately 94% occur a single time. More than 0.9% of the sample belongs to the ten largest clones.

Here the chain combines TRBV5-4 and TRBJ1-4; matching of 6 bases hints at TRBD1 as the D gene. The sample was naive CD8+ T cells sorted from blood. The label giving this sample's cell subset or site can be read as: CD45RA+CCR7+. The receptor's source is a man aged 18 to 29 in good health. The base sequence is TGTGCCAGCAGCTTGGAACCCCTGGACAGCCATCCTGCAACTAATGAAAAACTGTTTTTT. This codes for CASSLEPLDSHPATNEKLFF.